This note documents a single TCR beta chain sequence. These data belong to a study of blood T cell repertoires in COVID-19. For the study at large: Both acute and convalescent COVID-19 samples were obtained from the United States, Italy and Spain. T cells, B-cell-depleted T cells, or PBMCs supplied cDNA or gDNA.

Per the germline V gene, CDR1 is MDHEN and CDR2 is SYDVKM. The CDR3 totals 17 residues. Trimming stripped 3 bases from V and 3 bases from J, with 21 bases between. In the source study's methods: Estimation of nucleated cell counts was performed using reference gene primer amplification. Profiling relied on immunoSEQ multiplex PCR, and the TCRdb table lists in-frame clones only, not all of them. That table is the source of V, J and clone size, and D and trimming were worked out from the DNA. The sample consists of hundreds of thousands of clones, about nine tenths of them appearing once. Sample: peripheral blood. The TCR was taken from a man aged 35 to 55 with acute or convalescent COVID-19. V gene TRBV28 combines with J gene TRBJ2-7; weak D call: TRBD2 (6 bases). The CDR3 protein is CASSFPPRVAEDYEQYF. CDR3 in DNA: TGTGCCAGCAGTTTCCCCCCCCGGGTAGCGGAGGACTACGAGCAGTACTTC.